These 2 T cell receptor beta chains were all obtained from the same sample, sequenced in a study of blood T cell repertoires in COVID-19. The method was immunoSEQ multiplex PCR; TCRdb's version includes in-frame clones alone and lacks a portion of them. The table has over 200,000 clones, roughly 80% seen once. Material for sequencing was peripheral blood. These receptor sequences come from a woman older than 75 with active or convalescent COVID-19.

V usage is TRBV7-8 and J usage is TRBJ2-7; 7 bases agree with TRBD2. The CDR3 loop spans 15 amino acids. The V gene's germline CDR1 is SGHVS and CDR2 FQNEAQ. After removal of 5 bases from V and 5 bases from J, the junction contained 12 bases not matched to a gene. The CDR3 here is CASSPRGGSLDEQYF. CDR3 nucleotides: TGTGCCAGCAGCCCTAGGGGAGGGAGTCTAGACGAGCAGTACTTC.

This sequence joins TRBV12-3 or TRBV12-4 and TRBJ1-1; D may be TRBD1 (5 bases). V shed 2 bases and J shed 3 bases, with 7 bases lying between them. The CDR3 runs to 13 residues. The CDR3 sequence: CASSLKGDTEAFF. Here the CDR3 DNA reads TGTGCCAGCAGTTTAAAAGGGGACACTGAAGCTTTCTTT.